The 21 T cell receptor beta chains in this list originate from one sample, sequenced in a study of T cell responses to AZD1222 COVID-19 vaccine. Some clones are missing from TCRdb's copy, which holds only in-frame ones; the method was immunoSEQ multiplex PCR. The data show more than 110,000 clones, with approximately 89% seen just once and about 3% held by the top ten. Sample: peripheral blood, taken on day 0 of AZD1222 vaccination. These receptors originate from an adult in good health.

In this sample, this clone turned up once. The rearrangement links TRBV20-1 to TRBJ2-7; no firm D call. The CDR3 is 11 residues long. Germline assignment: CDR1 DFQATT and CDR2 SNEGSKA (reference sequence). V lost 7 bases and J 6 bases, leaving 13 bases between the germline ends. CDR3 DNA: TGCAGTGTGAACGACCCTCCCGAGCAGTACTTC. Protein: CSVNDPPEQYF.

The chain joins TRBV29-1 to TRBJ1-3, with a tentative D call TRBD1 (6 bases). In germline, CDR1 is SQVTM, CDR2 ANQGSEA. The CDR3 has 12 amino acids. Deletions cut 3 bases from V and 8 bases from J, with 11 bases between. As DNA, the CDR3 is TGCAGCGTTGAGGGCAGGGGCGACACCATATATTTT. Translating gives CSVEGRGDTIYF.

V is TRBV9 and J is TRBJ2-1, with 9 bases fitting TRBD2. V lost 3 bases, J lost 5 bases, and 6 bases stayed unmatched. This CDR3 region has 15 residues. Per germline, CDR1 SGDLS and CDR2 YYNGEE. Written as DNA, the CDR3 is TGTGCCAGCAGCGCCGTAGCGGGAGAAAACAATGAGCAGTTCTTC. Translated, it gives CASSAVAGENNEQFF.

The CDR3 protein is CASSSTGLEAFF. For the CDR3, the DNA is TGTGCCAGCTCATCGACAGGGCTTGAAGCTTTCTTT. The chain has TRBV18 and TRBJ1-1, with TRBD1 identical over 7 bases. V shed 5 bases, J shed 7 bases, and the junction held 4 bases outside the gene matches. The germline CDR1 and CDR2 sequences are KGHSH and LQKENI. The CDR3 runs to 12 residues.

The V gene is TRBV11-3, the J gene TRBJ1-1; D unclear. This CDR3 has 15 residues. V lost 0 bases and J 3 bases, leaving 11 bases between the germline ends. Germline V CDR1 and CDR2: SGHNT, YENEEA. As DNA, the CDR3 is TGTGCCAGCAGCTTAGAGAGGGTGAGGTACACTGAAGCTTTCTTT. Amino acid sequence: CASSLERVRYTEAFF.

The chain joins TRBV5-1 to TRBJ2-3; D is unresolved. V dropped 1 base and J dropped 3 bases, with 15 bases sitting between them. CDR1 is SGHRS, CDR2 YFSETQ, per germline. The CDR3 covers 16 residues. DNA for the CDR3: TGCGCCAGCAGCTTGAGTGGTAGGGTTGGGACAGATACGCAGTATTTT. This codes for CASSLSGRVGTDTQYF.

This sequence joins TRBV12-3 or TRBV12-4 and TRBJ1-1; no clear D gene. Between the trimmed V and J ends, which lost 8 bases and 1 base, there was a span of 11 bases. The CDR3 contains 13 residues. The CDR3 is CASYRARNTEAFF. The CDR3 bases are TGTGCCAGCTATAGGGCGAGGAACACTGAAGCTTTCTTT.

The CDR3 nucleotides are TGTGCCAGCAGTTTCGGTCAGGGGATTATAGAGACCCAGTACTTC. The encoded protein is CASSFGQGIIETQYF. This chain joins TRBV28 and TRBJ2-5; D possibly corresponds to TRBD1 (6 bases). The CDR3 length is 15 residues. Germline loops: CDR1 MDHEN, CDR2 SYDVKM. V was cut by 3 bases and J by 4 bases, with 15 bases left in between.

The CDR3 DNA reads as TGTGCCAGCAGCGGCCAAGGGAAAAACACCGGGGAGCTGTTTTTT. Residues: CASSGQGKNTGELFF. The chain employs TRBV9 and TRBJ2-2; D remains unclear. Germline CDR1 reads SGDLS; CDR2 reads YYNGEE. V was shortened by 3 bases and J by 2 bases, with 11 bases between the two germline ends. The CDR3 extends over 15 amino acids.

The rearrangement joins TRBV19 to TRBJ1-4, with D perhaps matching TRBD1 (5 bases). V was clipped by 5 bases and J by 6 bases, with 16 bases between them. There are 15 residues in the CDR3. CDR1 and CDR2 (germline): LNHDA, SQIVND (reference sequence). CDR3 in amino acids: CASSALTGADEKLFF. CDR3 DNA sequence: TGTGCCAGTAGTGCACTTACAGGAGCCGATGAAAAACTGTTTTTT.

CDR3 in DNA: TGCGCCAGCAGCTTTTCAGGGGTCTCTACTCACCACAGCGACACCATATATTTT. Its translation is CASSFSGVSTHHSDTIYF. The V gene is TRBV5-1, the J gene TRBJ1-3; D perhaps matches TRBD1 (6 bases). This CDR3 region has 18 residues. Trimming stripped 2 bases from V and 8 bases from J, with 26 bases between. CDR1 SGHRS and CDR2 YFSETQ come from the germline V gene.

This sequence joins TRBV4-2 and TRBJ1-1, with TRBD1 as a possible D gene (5 bases). Trimming shortened V by 1 base and J by 4 bases, and 22 bases separated the two germline ends. This CDR3 is 18 amino acids long. Germline loops: CDR1 LGHNA, CDR2 YNFKEQ. CDR3 region: CASSQGGDSPPDGTEAFF. CDR3 nucleotides: TGTGCCAGCAGCCAAGGGGGAGACAGCCCCCCGGATGGCACTGAAGCTTTCTTT.

As to this clone: A junction boundary mismatches the germline segment, possibly from a read error. This sequence joins TRBV2 and TRBJ2-3; D might be TRBD1 (5 bases). The germline CDR1 and CDR2 sequences are SNHLY and FYNNEI. The CDR3 contains 12 residues. Here the CDR3 reads CARSAGRDTQYF. The CDR3 bases are TGTGCCAGGAGTGCAGGGCGAGATACGCAGTATTTT.

The chain combines TRBV19 with TRBJ2-2, with D uncertain. V shed 3 bases and J shed 5 bases, with 10 bases lying between them. CDR1 is LNHDA, CDR2 SQIVND, per germline (reference sequence). The CDR3 covers 14 residues. DNA for the CDR3: TGTGCCAGTAGTATCACCGTGGGGACCGGGGAGCTGTTTTTT. Its protein product is CASSITVGTGELFF.

The chain joins TRBV11-3 to TRBJ2-7, with D unclear. The CDR3 loop spans 13 amino acids. Trimming left V 6 bases short and J 0 bases short, with 9 bases between. The germline CDR1 and CDR2 sequences are SGHNT and YENEEA. The CDR3 loop is CASRGYSSYEQYF. CDR3 DNA sequence: TGTGCCAGCAGGGGCTACAGCTCCTACGAGCAGTACTTC.

The chain combines TRBV27 with TRBJ1-1; no clear D. The CDR3 spans 13 residues. CDR1 MNHEY and CDR2 SMNVEV come from the germline V gene (reference sequence). Trimming removed 3 bases at V and 0 bases at J, with 5 bases between. For the CDR3, the DNA is TGTGCCAGCAGTTTGGCCATGAACACTGAAGCTTTCTTT. Translated, it gives CASSLAMNTEAFF.

Turning to this clone: A read error may account for a junction end that differs from germline. As DNA, the CDR3 is TGCGCCAGCAGCCAAGACCGTTGGGGGCGCACTGCAGCTTTCTTT. The encoded protein is CASSQDRWGRTAAFF. J is TRBJ1-1 and V is TRBV4-3, with a tentative D call TRBD1 (6 bases). This CDR3 is 15 amino acids long. Germline-derived CDR1 and CDR2 are LGHNA and YSLEER.

V gene TRBV6-6 combines with J gene TRBJ1-4; D ambiguous. Germline V gives CDR1 MNHNY, CDR2 SVGAGI (reference sequence). V lost 6 bases and J lost 14, with 16 bases in between. The length of the CDR3 is 12 residues. CDR3 sequence: CASSGGLLRLFF. CDR3 bases: TGTGCCAGCAGCGGAGGTTTGTTGCGCCTGTTTTTT.

This chain links TRBV7-8 with TRBJ2-1, with a weak D call TRBD1 (5 bases). Between the trimmed V and J ends, which lost 3 bases and 7 bases, there was a span of 10 bases. Germline CDR1 and CDR2: SGHVS and FQNEAQ. This CDR3 contains 13 residues. CDR3 DNA sequence: TGTGCCAGCAGCTTGGGGCCAGGGAATGAGCAGTTCTTC. It specifies CASSLGPGNEQFF. The full variable domain, in which reference TRBV7-8 and TRBJ2-1 provide the parts outside the CDR3, is GAGVSQSPRYKVAKRGQDVALRCDPISGHVSLFWYQQALGQGPEFLTYFQNEAQLDKSGLPSDRFFAERPEGSVSTLKIQRTQQEDSAVYLCASSLGPGNEQFFGPGTRLTVL.

The rearrangement joins TRBV7-2 to TRBJ1-1; 7 bases map to TRBD1. Germline V gives CDR1 SGHTA, CDR2 FQGNSA. CDR3 size: 14 residues. Losses at the gene ends were 7 bases for V and 5 bases for J; bases not matched to a gene: 10. The CDR3 DNA follows: TGTGCCAGCATGAGGGGGCAGGCGGGGACTGAAGCTTTCTTT. This sequence encodes CASMRGQAGTEAFF.

The rearrangement uses TRBV7-9 and TRBJ2-3; D not resolved. Per the germline V gene, CDR1 is SEHNR and CDR2 is FQNEAQ (reference sequence). Trimming left V 4 bases short and J 1 base short, with 9 bases between. The CDR3 spans 14 residues. In nucleotides, the CDR3 is TGTGCCAGCAGCTCTAGGGAAGGCACAGATACGCAGTATTTT. This gives the protein CASSSREGTDTQYF.